Presented here are 2 T cell receptor beta chains from one specimen sequenced in a study of identical twins. TCRdb fed the 5' RACE reads into MiXCR, producing one record per CDR3 protein. This sample has approximately 890,000 distinct CDR3 sequences, with over 9% found just once. These data were likewise used in another study, on yellow fever vaccine responses in identical twins.

Material: PBMCs. Every receptor here comes from a woman between 18 and 29 years old in good health.

This clonotype was detected a few times. The gene calls are TRBV7-7 and TRBJ2-5; TRBD1 might be the D (6 bases). Germline lookup yields CDR1 SSHAT and CDR2 FNYEAQ (reference sequence). V was shortened by 8 bases and J by 0 bases, with 13 bases between the two germline ends. The CDR3 totals 14 residues. The CDR3 nucleotides read TGTGCCAGCCAACAGGGAACAAACCAAGAGACCCAGTACTTC. Encoded protein: CASQQGTNQETQYF.

This clonotype is a singleton in its sample. V gene TRBV29-1 combines with J gene TRBJ2-1; 9 bases fit TRBD1. Germline CDR1 is SQVTM and CDR2 is ANQGSEA. The V and J ends lost 6 bases and 7 bases, in that order; junction bases with no gene match: 4. The CDR3 is 12 amino acids. Here the CDR3 reads CSVRDRVNEQFF. The CDR3 DNA reads TGCAGCGTCCGGGACAGGGTTAATGAGCAGTTCTTC.